Sequencing of this TCR beta chain was carried out in a study of blood T cells in healthy people across ages (dated by TCRdb to the mid-2010s). In the study overall: In model experiments, roughly one uniquely barcoded TCR beta cDNA molecule per two T cells was captured by template switching. Using deep sequencing normalized with unique cDNA molecular identifiers, the study measured how TCR beta repertoire diversity changes with age. The donors were divided into four age groups: young (average around 17 years), middle-aged (approximately 42), aged (about 56) and long-lived (about 80). To avoid experimental bias, donors of different ages were spread randomly across the sequencing lanes. For two donors (one aged 18 to 30 and one aged 80 or older), the study analyzed two additional independent replicas of 1 million unique cDNA reads from the same blood draw. The research as a whole found: Estimates of total diversity based on one million sequenced T cells were regarded as lower bounds and as underestimates. Donor CMV infection status was unknown, potentially confounding age-related changes in expanded clonotypes. Observed TCR beta diversity correlated strongly with the percentage of naive T cells measured by flow cytometry. Since profiling was done on bulk unsorted PBMCs, naive and antigen-experienced compartments could not be conclusively compared. Compared with the aged group, the long-lived group had more naive CD4+ T cells, fewer expanded clones and increased TCR diversity, suggesting age selection. Observed TCR beta diversity per million T cells fell roughly linearly with age, and a significant reduction was already apparent by age roughly 40.

This clonotype was recorded a few times. Its antigen is not yet known. Base qualities are not recorded, but no much larger clone differs from it by a single base. V loses 5 bases at its end and J loses 1 base; junction bases beyond the gene matches: 3. The germline V gene (reference sequence) gives CDR1 as SEHNR and CDR2 as FQNEAQ. From the cysteine up to the phenylalanine, the CDR3 has a length of 15 residues. Only the CDR3 region is kept as DNA, spanning 45 bases read in frame from base 1. The donors were roughly 40 Caucasian individuals from Russia, aged about 6 to 95 years, who were systemically healthy. About 9.6 milliliters of peripheral blood were collected from each donor into EDTA-treated Vacutainer tubes. PBMCs were isolated by Ficoll-Paque density-gradient centrifugation, with at least 6 million obtained per sample. Total RNA was extracted from PBMCs with Trizol reagent, with at least 5 micrograms obtained per sample. For every donor, flow cytometry on a PBMC aliquot measured the percentage of naive CD45RAhigh/CD27high T cells.

The method was 5' RACE. Sequencing relied on an Illumina HiSeq 2500. A second PCR of about 6 to 11 cycles was run with a J-beta primer mix and a sample-barcoded 5' primer. Each TCR beta cDNA molecule received a unique molecular identifier from a template-switch 5' adaptor carrying 12 random nucleotides. At least 2.5 million CDR3-containing paired-end reads were obtained from each sample. First-strand cDNA was synthesized from all RNA with the Mint cDNA synthesis kit, primed by a TRBC-specific oligonucleotide. After uracil-DNA glycosylase treatment, a first 18-cycle PCR used universal primers M1SS and BC2_uni_R on all cDNA. The authors processed their data as follows. For normalization, 1 million high-quality reads, each with a distinct molecular identifier, were randomly selected from each sample. Instead of being binned into consensus sequences, reads that shared molecular identifiers were thrown out. MiTCR, run with a Q25 quality threshold and the strictest error-elimination algorithm, handled CDR3 identification, clonotype clustering and error correction. A nonparametric unseen species model with Euler transformation was used to estimate a lower bound on total TCR beta diversity. In TCRdb, the public reads were trimmed at Q25 with fastp and aligned with MiXCR, with productive beta chains retained. Rows are combined by CDR3 protein, so each entry shows the most common genes and DNA. TCRdb's processing, not the study's, gives the V and J calls here. Present in this sample are hundreds of thousands of distinct CDR3 sequences, about 30% of which were seen just once. The leading ten clones occupy 15% to 17% of the sample.

Sequences were obtained from blood. The clonotype originates from an elderly woman in good health. Donor details come from another sample of the same person, matched by shared clones. The rearranged segments are TRBV7-9 and TRBJ2-2; 8 middle bases align to TRBD1. The DNA sequence is TGTGCCAGCAGCGCGACAGGGGTGAACACCGGGGAGCTGTTTTTT. Translation gives CASSATGVNTGELFF. The CDR3, completed at both ends by the reference TRBV7-9 and TRBJ2-2 genes, gives the full variable domain DTGVSQNPRHKITKRGQNVTFRCDPISEHNRLYWYRQTLGQGPEFLTYFQNEAQLEKSRLLSDRFSAERPKGSFSTLEIQRTEQGDSAMYLCASSATGVNTGELFFGEGSRLTVL.